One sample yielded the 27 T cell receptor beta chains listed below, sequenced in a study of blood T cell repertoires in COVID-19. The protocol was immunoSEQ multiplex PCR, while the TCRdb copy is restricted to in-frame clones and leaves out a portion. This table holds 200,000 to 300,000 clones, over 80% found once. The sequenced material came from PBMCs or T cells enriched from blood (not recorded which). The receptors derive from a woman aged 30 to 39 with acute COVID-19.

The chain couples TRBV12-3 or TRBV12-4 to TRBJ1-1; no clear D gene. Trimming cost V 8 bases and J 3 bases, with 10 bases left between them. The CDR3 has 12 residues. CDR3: CASEGADTEAFF. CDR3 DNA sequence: TGTGCCAGCGAGGGTGCGGACACTGAAGCTTTCTTT.

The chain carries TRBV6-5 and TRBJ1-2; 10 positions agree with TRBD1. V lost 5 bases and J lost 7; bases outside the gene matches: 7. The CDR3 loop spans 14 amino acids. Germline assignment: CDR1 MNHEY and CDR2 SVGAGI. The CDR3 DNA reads TGTGCCAGCAGTACGGGACAGGGGTCCGGTGGCTACACCTTC. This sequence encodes CASSTGQGSGGYTF.

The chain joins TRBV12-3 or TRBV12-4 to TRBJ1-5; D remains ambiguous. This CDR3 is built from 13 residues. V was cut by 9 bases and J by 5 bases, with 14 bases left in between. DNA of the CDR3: TGTGCCAGTGACCGGCGAGGTGATCAGCCCCAGCATTTT. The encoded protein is CASDRRGDQPQHF.

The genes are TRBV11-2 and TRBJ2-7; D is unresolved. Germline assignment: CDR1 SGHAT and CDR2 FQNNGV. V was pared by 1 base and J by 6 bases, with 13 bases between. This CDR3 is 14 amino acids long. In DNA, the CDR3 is TGTGCCAGCAGCTTAGCACCAGAGGCCATCGAGCAGTACTTC. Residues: CASSLAPEAIEQYF. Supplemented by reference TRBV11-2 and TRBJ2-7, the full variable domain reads EAGVAQSPRYKIIEKRQSVAFWCNPISGHATLYWYQQILGQGPKLLIQFQNNGVVDDSQLPKDRFSAERLKGVDSTLKIQPAKLEDSAVYLCASSLAPEAIEQYFGPGTRLTVT.

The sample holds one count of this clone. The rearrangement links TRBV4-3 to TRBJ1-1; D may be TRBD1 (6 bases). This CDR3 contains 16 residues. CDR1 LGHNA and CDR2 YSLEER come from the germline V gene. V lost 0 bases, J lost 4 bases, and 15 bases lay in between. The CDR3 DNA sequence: TGCGCCAGCAGCCAAGACACCACAGGGAGCGGCACTGAAGCTTTCTTT. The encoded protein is CASSQDTTGSGTEAFF.

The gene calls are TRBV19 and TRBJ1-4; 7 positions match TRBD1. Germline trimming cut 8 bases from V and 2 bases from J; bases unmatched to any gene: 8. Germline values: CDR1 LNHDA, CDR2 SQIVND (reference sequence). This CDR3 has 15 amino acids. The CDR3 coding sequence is TGTGCCAGTCAAAGAGACAGGGAGACTAATGAAAAACTGTTTTTT. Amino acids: CASQRDRETNEKLFF.

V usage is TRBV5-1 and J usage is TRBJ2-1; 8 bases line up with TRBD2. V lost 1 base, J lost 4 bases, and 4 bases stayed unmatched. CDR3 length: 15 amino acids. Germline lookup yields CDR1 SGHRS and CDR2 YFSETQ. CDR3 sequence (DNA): TGCGCCAGCAGCTTGCCCAGCGGGGGTTACAATGAGCAGTTCTTC. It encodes CASSLPSGGYNEQFF. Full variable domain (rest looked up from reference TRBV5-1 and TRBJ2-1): KAGVTQTPRYLIKTRGQQVTLSCSPISGHRSVSWYQQTPGQGLQFLFEYFSETQRNKGNFPGRFSGRQFSNSRSEMNVSTLELGDSALYLCASSLPSGGYNEQFFGPGTRLTVL.

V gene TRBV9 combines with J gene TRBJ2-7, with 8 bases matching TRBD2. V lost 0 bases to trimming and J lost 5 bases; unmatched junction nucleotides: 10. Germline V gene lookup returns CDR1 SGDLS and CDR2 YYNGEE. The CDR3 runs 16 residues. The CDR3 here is CASSVGVGGAKDEQYF. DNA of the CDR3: TGTGCCAGCAGCGTAGGAGTCGGGGGGGCCAAAGACGAGCAGTACTTC.

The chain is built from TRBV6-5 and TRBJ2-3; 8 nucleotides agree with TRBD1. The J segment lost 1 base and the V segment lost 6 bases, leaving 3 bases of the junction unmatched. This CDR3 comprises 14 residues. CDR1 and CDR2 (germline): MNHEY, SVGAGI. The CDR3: CASRGQVGTDTQYF. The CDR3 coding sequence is TGTGCCAGCAGGGGACAGGTGGGCACAGATACGCAGTATTTT.

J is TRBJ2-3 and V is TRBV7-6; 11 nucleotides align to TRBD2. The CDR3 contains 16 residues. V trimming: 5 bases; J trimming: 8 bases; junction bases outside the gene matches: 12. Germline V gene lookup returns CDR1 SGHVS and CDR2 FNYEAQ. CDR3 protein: CASSQTQLAGEATQYF. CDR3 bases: TGTGCCAGCAGCCAAACTCAACTAGCGGGGGAGGCTACGCAGTATTTT.

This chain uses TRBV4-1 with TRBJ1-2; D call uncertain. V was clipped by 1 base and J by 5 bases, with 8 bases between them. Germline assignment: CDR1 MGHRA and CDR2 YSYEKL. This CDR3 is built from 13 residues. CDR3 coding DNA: TGCGCCAGCAGCCAAGCACAGTTATATGGCTACACCTTC. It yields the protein CASSQAQLYGYTF.

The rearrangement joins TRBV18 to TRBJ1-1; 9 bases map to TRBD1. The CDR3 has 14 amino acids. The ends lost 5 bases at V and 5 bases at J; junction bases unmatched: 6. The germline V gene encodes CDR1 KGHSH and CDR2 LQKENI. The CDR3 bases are TGTGCCAGCTCAGCATGGGACAGGGCGACTGAAGCTTTCTTT. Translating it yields CASSAWDRATEAFF.

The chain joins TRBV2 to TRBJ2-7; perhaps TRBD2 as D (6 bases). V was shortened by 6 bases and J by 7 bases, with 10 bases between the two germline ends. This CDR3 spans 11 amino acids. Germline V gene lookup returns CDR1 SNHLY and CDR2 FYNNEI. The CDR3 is CASRTRWEQYF. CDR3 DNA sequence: TGTGCCAGCAGGACTAGATGGGAGCAGTACTTC.

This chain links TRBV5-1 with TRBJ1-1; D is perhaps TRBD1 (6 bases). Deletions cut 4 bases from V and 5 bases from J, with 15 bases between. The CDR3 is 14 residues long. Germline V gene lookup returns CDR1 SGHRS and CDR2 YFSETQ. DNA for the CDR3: TGCGCCAGCAGCGCGGGACACGGGGGGACTGAAGCTTTCTTT. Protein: CASSAGHGGTEAFF.

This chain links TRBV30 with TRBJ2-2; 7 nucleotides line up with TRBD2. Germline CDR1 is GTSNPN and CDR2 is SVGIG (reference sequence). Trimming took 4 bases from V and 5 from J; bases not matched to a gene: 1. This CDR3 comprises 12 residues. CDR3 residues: CAWTSGTGELFF. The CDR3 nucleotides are TGTGCCTGGACTAGCGGAACCGGGGAGCTGTTTTTT.

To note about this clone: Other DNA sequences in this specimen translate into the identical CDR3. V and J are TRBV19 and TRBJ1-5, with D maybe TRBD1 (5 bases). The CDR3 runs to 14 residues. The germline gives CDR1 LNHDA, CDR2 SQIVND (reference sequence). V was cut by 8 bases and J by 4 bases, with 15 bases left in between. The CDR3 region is CASRLRGGNQPQHF. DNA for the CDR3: TGTGCCAGTCGTCTGCGGGGGGGGAATCAGCCCCAGCATTTT.

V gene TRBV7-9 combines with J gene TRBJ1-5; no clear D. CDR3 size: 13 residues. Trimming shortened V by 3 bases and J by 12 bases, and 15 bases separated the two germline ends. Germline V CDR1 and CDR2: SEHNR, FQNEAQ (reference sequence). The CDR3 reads CASSLGGRRHQHF. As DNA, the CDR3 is TGTGCCAGCAGCTTGGGAGGGCGTCGCCACCAGCATTTT.

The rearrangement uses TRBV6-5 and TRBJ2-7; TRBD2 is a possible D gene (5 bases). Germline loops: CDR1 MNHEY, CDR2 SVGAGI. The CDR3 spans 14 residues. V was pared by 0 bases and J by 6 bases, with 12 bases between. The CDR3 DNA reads TGTGCCAGCAGTTACTCGGAGGTCTCTGGCGAGCAGTACTTC. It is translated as CASSYSEVSGEQYF.

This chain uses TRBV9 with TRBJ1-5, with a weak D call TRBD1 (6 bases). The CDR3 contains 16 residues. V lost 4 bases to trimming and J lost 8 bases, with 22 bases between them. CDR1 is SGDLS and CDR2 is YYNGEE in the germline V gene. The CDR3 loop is CASSPGGQTLGEPQHF. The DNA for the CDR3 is TGTGCCAGCAGCCCCGGGGGGCAGACTCTAGGGGAGCCCCAGCATTTT.

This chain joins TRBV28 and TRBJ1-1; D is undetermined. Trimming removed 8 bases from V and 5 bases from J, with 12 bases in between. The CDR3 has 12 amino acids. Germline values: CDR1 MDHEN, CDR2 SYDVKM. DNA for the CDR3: TGTGCCAGCTCTGCTACCCGTACTGAAGCTTTCTTT. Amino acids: CASSATRTEAFF.

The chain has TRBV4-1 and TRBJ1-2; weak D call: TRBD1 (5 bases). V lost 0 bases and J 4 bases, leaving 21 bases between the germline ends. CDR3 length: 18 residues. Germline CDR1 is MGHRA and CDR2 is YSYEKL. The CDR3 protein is CASSQEKAMRRGLYGYTF. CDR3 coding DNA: TGCGCCAGCAGCCAAGAGAAAGCTATGAGAAGGGGCCTCTATGGCTACACCTTC.

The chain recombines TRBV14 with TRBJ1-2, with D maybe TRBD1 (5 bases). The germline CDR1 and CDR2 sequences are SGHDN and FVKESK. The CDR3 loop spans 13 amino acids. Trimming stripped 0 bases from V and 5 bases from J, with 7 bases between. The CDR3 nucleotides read TGTGCCAGCAGCCAAGATCCAGGGTATGGCTACACCTTC. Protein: CASSQDPGYGYTF.

CDR3 coding DNA: TGCGCCAGCGCTTACAGGGGGTTGGTCACAGATACGCAGTATTTT. Amino acid sequence: CASAYRGLVTDTQYF. The chain carries TRBV5-1 and TRBJ2-3, with 8 bases fitting TRBD1. The CDR3 sequence is 15 residues long. Germline assignment: CDR1 SGHRS and CDR2 YFSETQ. The V gene end was trimmed by 7 bases and the J gene end by 2 bases; junction bases not matched to a gene: 9.

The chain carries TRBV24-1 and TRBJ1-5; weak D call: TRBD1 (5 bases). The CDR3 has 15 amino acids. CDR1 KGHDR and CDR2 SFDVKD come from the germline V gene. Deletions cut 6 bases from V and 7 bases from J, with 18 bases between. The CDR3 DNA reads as TGTGCCACCAGTTTCCCCGGAGGGGAAGAGCAGCCCCAGCATTTT. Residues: CATSFPGGEEQPQHF.

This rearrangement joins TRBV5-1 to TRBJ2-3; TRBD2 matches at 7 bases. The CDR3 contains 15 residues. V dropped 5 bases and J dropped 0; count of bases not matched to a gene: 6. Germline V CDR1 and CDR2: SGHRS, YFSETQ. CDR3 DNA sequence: TGCGCCAGCAGTGGTTCGACTAGCAGCACAGATACGCAGTATTTT. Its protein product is CASSGSTSSTDTQYF.

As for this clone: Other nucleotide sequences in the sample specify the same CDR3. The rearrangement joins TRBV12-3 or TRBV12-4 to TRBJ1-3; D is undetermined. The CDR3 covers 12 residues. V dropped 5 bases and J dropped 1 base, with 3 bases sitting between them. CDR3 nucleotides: TGTGCCAGCAGTCCTTCTGGAAACACCATATATTTT. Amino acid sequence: CASSPSGNTIYF.

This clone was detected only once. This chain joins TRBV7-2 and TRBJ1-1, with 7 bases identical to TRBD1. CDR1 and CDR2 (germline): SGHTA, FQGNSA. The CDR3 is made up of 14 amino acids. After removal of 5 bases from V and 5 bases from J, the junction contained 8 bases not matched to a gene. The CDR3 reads CASSRGQRGTEAFF. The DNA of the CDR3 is TGTGCCAGCAGCAGGGGACAGAGGGGAACTGAAGCTTTCTTT.